A single sample is the source of the 28 T cell receptor beta chains below, sequenced in a study of human T cells and chemical hapten exposure. TCRdb fed the RACE reads into MiXCR, producing one record per CDR3 protein. Here the sample spans roughly 80,000 distinct CDR3 sequences, 14% being singletons. Time point: pre-sensitization, week 0. Treatment reported: therapeutic diphenylcyclopropenone sensitization with weekly scalp DPC. The sequencing used whole blood, collected in connection with sensitization to the hapten diphenylcyclopropenone (DPC). These receptor sequences come from a woman aged 50 to 60 with alopecia areata. Some clones in this sample may be carry-over from other donors' samples.

The table lists this clonotype with many counts. The genes are TRBV14 and TRBJ2-7; D ambiguous. The V gene's germline CDR1 is SGHDN and CDR2 FVKESK. V was pared by 5 bases and J by 4 bases, with 15 bases between. The CDR3 contains 14 residues. The CDR3 region is CASSYGPSTYEQYF. The CDR3 DNA reads as TGTGCCAGCAGCTACGGACCAAGTACTTACGAGCAGTACTTC.

This clonotype was detected a few times. J is TRBJ2-3 and V is TRBV12-3 or TRBV12-4; TRBD2 matches at 9 bases. Unmatched junction bases numbered 7, after V lost 3 bases and J lost 0 bases. The CDR3 has 17 residues. Written as DNA, the CDR3 is TGTGCCAGCAGTTTTGTTCTGCTAGCGGGAAGCACAGATACGCAGTATTTT. Translating gives CASSFVLLAGSTDTQYF.

The rearrangement joins TRBV6-5 to TRBJ1-6; unclear D gene. CDR3 size: 13 residues. V shed 6 bases and J shed 5 bases, with 8 bases lying between them. Germline loops: CDR1 MNHEY, CDR2 SVGAGI. The CDR3 region has the DNA TGTGCCAGCAGACGGAACCATAATTCACCCCTCCACTTT. It specifies CASRRNHNSPLHF.

The V gene is TRBV28, the J gene TRBJ2-1, with 10 bases matching TRBD2. The junction had 13 bases not matched to a gene; V was cut back by 2 bases and J by 12 bases. CDR1 is MDHEN, CDR2 SYDVKM, per germline. CDR3 length equals 16 residues. CDR3 coding DNA: TGTGCCAGCAGTTTACCCCCCAGCGGGAGGGCAGGGGGGCAGTTCTTC. As protein: CASSLPPSGRAGGQFF.

In its sample, this clonotype was seen a few times. This chain's CDR3 is CASSLEVNEQFF. The CDR3 DNA is TGTGCCAGCAGTTTGGAAGTCAATGAGCAGTTCTTC. The chain couples TRBV28 to TRBJ2-1; no reliable D call. Germline loops: CDR1 MDHEN, CDR2 SYDVKM. Trimming took off 3 bases at V and 6 bases at J, with 6 bases between the two ends. The CDR3 spans 12 residues.

This clonotype was counted a few times. The chain links TRBV20-1 to TRBJ2-7; D not certain. CDR1 and CDR2 (germline): DFQATT, SNEGSKA (reference sequence). Between the trimmed V and J ends, which lost 1 base and 7 bases, there was a span of 17 bases. The CDR3 consists of 14 residues. The chain's CDR3 is CSARGQERFGEQYF. CDR3 nucleotides: TGCAGTGCTAGAGGTCAAGAGAGATTCGGGGAGCAGTACTTC.

This clonotype has at least ten counts. The V gene is TRBV12-3 or TRBV12-4, the J gene TRBJ1-2; TRBD1 aligns across 11 bases. J was trimmed by 4 bases and V by 5 bases; bases with no gene match: 3. The CDR3 covers 14 residues. The CDR3 protein is CASSPGTGGYGYTF. The CDR3 DNA reads TGTGCCAGCAGTCCCGGGACAGGGGGCTATGGCTACACCTTC.

Concerning this clonotype: Without the conserved terminal phenylalanine or tryptophan, this CDR3 likely stems from a read error. V gene TRBV9 combines with J gene TRBJ2-1, with D tentatively TRBD2 (5 bases). Trimming left V 4 bases short and J 4 bases short, with 15 bases between. The CDR3 extends over 15 amino acids. Germline V gives CDR1 SGDLS, CDR2 YYNGEE. The CDR3 region is CASSTGEGRYNEQFI. CDR3 coding DNA: TGTGCCAGCAGCACGGGCGAGGGCCGTTACAATGAGCAGTTCATC.

The chain links TRBV29-1 to TRBJ2-7; D assignment may be TRBD1 or TRBD2 (6 bases each). Germline values: CDR1 SQVTM, CDR2 ANQGSEA. This CDR3 region has 15 residues. V was trimmed by 2 bases and J by 4 bases, leaving 18 bases between them. The CDR3 sequence: CSVETEDSRGYEQYF. The CDR3 nucleotides are TGCAGCGTTGAAACCGAGGACAGCCGGGGGTACGAGCAGTACTTC.

This chain uses TRBV11-2 with TRBJ1-1; 9 nucleotides line up with TRBD1. Germline V gene lookup returns CDR1 SGHAT and CDR2 FQNNGV. The CDR3 runs to 15 residues. V lost 5 bases, J lost 9 bases, and 13 bases stayed unmatched. As DNA, the CDR3 is TGTGCCAGCAGCATAACCGGGACAGGGAAGTCACAAGCTTTCTTT. Translating it yields CASSITGTGKSQAFF.

The gene calls are TRBV7-8 and TRBJ2-7, with D perhaps being TRBD1 or TRBD2 (5 bases each). This CDR3 is 16 amino acids long. V shed 2 bases and J shed 2 bases, with 16 bases lying between them. The germline V gene has CDR1 SGHVS and CDR2 FQNEAQ. In DNA, the CDR3 is TGTGCCAGCAGCTTAAGGGCGCAGGGAGATCCCTACGAGCAGTACTTC. This sequence encodes CASSLRAQGDPYEQYF.

The rearrangement links TRBV3-1 to TRBJ2-3; 14 nucleotides line up with TRBD2. The germline CDR1 and CDR2 sequences are LGHDT and YNNKEL (reference sequence). The trim removed 5 bases at V and 7 bases at J, leaving 11 bases unmatched. This CDR3 has 17 residues. This CDR3 is CASSYEGLAGVWNTQYF. Here the CDR3 DNA reads TGTGCCAGCAGCTACGAGGGACTAGCGGGAGTGTGGAATACGCAGTATTTT.

The chain couples TRBV5-1 to TRBJ2-7; 8 bases match TRBD1. The CDR3 has 15 residues. J gave up 7 bases and V 0 bases, and 9 bases lay outside the gene matches. Germline CDR1 and CDR2: SGHRS and YFSETQ. The CDR3 protein is CASSLAQGQVSEQYF. The CDR3 coding sequence is TGCGCCAGCAGCTTGGCCCAGGGACAGGTCTCTGAGCAGTACTTC. Full variable domain (remainder filled in from reference TRBV5-1 and TRBJ2-7): KAGVTQTPRYLIKTRGQQVTLSCSPISGHRSVSWYQQTPGQGLQFLFEYFSETQRNKGNFPGRFSGRQFSNSRSEMNVSTLELGDSALYLCASSLAQGQVSEQYFGPGTRLTVT.

The chain recombines TRBV2 with TRBJ2-7, with a weak D call TRBD1 (6 bases). The V and J ends lost 6 bases and 3 bases respectively, with 15 bases between them. The CDR3 consists of 14 residues. Germline V gene lookup returns CDR1 SNHLY and CDR2 FYNNEI. CDR3 sequence reads: CASSRDKNIYEQYF. Here the CDR3 DNA reads TGTGCCAGCAGCCGGGACAAAAACATCTACGAGCAGTACTTC. The full variable domain, with the rest looked up from reference TRBV2 and TRBJ2-7, is EPEVTQTPSHQVTQMGQEVILRCVPISNHLYFYWYRQILGQKVEFLVSFYNNEISEKSEIFDDQFSVERPDGSNFTLKIRSTKLEDSAMYFCASSRDKNIYEQYFGPGTRLTVT.

This clonotype was found a few times. The chain combines TRBV2 with TRBJ2-2; D call uncertain. Between the trimmed V and J ends, which lost 5 bases and 1 base, there was a span of 8 bases. Germline V gene sequence: CDR1 SNHLY, CDR2 FYNNEI. This CDR3 is built from 14 residues. This CDR3 is CASSQLLNTGELFF. As DNA, the CDR3 is TGTGCCAGCAGTCAATTACTGAACACCGGGGAGCTGTTTTTT.

This clonotype was seen a few times. The rearrangement joins TRBV6-1 to TRBJ1-2; D is ambiguous. CDR3 length: 14 amino acids. Trimming removed 3 bases at V and 2 bases at J, with 10 bases between. Germline V gene data show CDR1 as MNHNS and CDR2 as SASEGT. CDR3 amino acids: CASSESVGNYGYTF. The CDR3 bases are TGTGCCAGCAGTGAGTCAGTAGGGAACTATGGCTACACCTTC.

This chain links TRBV18 with TRBJ2-1; the match to TRBD2 covers 9 bases. Germline V gene lookup returns CDR1 KGHSH and CDR2 LQKENI. V shed 3 bases, J shed 7 bases, and the junction held 4 bases outside the gene matches. This CDR3 has 14 amino acids. The CDR3 reads CASSPRTSVNEQFF. Written as DNA, the CDR3 is TGTGCCAGCTCACCTAGGACTAGCGTAAATGAGCAGTTCTTC.

Only a few counts were recorded for this clonotype. The chain recombines TRBV30 with TRBJ2-1; D is unresolved. CDR3 length: 15 amino acids. Trimming took 1 base from V and 2 from J, leaving 12 bases between them. Germline CDR1 and CDR2: GTSNPN and SVGIG (reference sequence). CDR3 region: CAWSDLGFAYNEQFF. CDR3 coding DNA: TGTGCCTGGAGTGACCTGGGGTTTGCCTACAATGAGCAGTTCTTC. Full variable domain (rest looked up from reference TRBV30 and TRBJ2-1): SQTIHQWPATLVQPVGSPLSLECTVEGTSNPNLYWYRQAAGRGLQLLFYSVGIGQISSEVPQNLSASRPQDRQFILSSKKLLLSDSGFYLCAWSDLGFAYNEQFFGPGTRLTVL.

This clonotype was seen many times. The V call is TRBV18, the J call TRBJ1-5; no reliable D call. Trimming took 2 bases from V and 2 from J, leaving 10 bases between them. CDR1 KGHSH and CDR2 LQKENI come from the germline V gene. The CDR3 runs to 15 residues. This CDR3 reads CASSPLQAGNQPQHF. In nucleotides, the CDR3 is TGTGCCAGCTCACCATTGCAAGCAGGCAATCAGCCCCAGCATTTT.

The chain is built from TRBV4-1 and TRBJ2-7; no definite D call. The CDR3 has 14 amino acids. V was cut by 0 bases and J by 3 bases, with 9 bases left in between. Per the germline V gene, CDR1 is MGHRA and CDR2 is YSYEKL. The CDR3 nucleotides read TGCGCCAGCAGCCAAGAGGCTGGCTACTACGAGCAGTACTTC. As protein: CASSQEAGYYEQYF.

J is TRBJ2-1 and V is TRBV3-1; TRBD2 matches at 11 bases. Trimming cost V 4 bases and J 7 bases; bases outside gene matches: 0. Germline lookup yields CDR1 LGHDT and CDR2 YNNKEL (reference sequence). The CDR3 spans 13 residues. The CDR3 loop reads CASSRTSGNEQFF. The CDR3 DNA is TGTGCCAGCAGCCGGACTAGCGGGAATGAGCAGTTCTTC.

This clonotype occurred a few times. The chain links TRBV23-1 to TRBJ2-7, with D perhaps TRBD2 (6 bases). TRBV23-1 is assigned to the ORF class and has an uncertain function. V lost 3 bases and J 2 bases, leaving 11 bases between the germline ends. The CDR3 runs to 14 residues. CDR3 loop: CASSQISGTYEQYF. As DNA, the CDR3 is TGCGCCAGCAGTCAGATTAGCGGAACCTACGAGCAGTACTTC.

This clonotype occurred a few times. The V gene is TRBV2, the J gene TRBJ2-5, with 7 bases fitting TRBD1. Germline V gene lookup returns CDR1 SNHLY and CDR2 FYNNEI. The V and J ends lost 6 bases and 5 bases, in that order; junction bases with no gene match: 12. CDR3 length equals 15 residues. CDR3 loop: CASRATGARGETQYF. The CDR3 nucleotides read TGTGCCAGCAGAGCAACAGGGGCGCGAGGGGAGACCCAGTACTTC.

The chain links TRBV20-1 to TRBJ1-3; 9 bases agree with TRBD1. The CDR3 length is 14 residues. CDR1 and CDR2 (germline): DFQATT, SNEGSKA (reference sequence). J was trimmed by 3 bases and V by 4 bases; bases with no gene match: 4. This CDR3 is CSATQGAGGNTIYF. The CDR3 DNA reads as TGCAGTGCTACACAGGGGGCCGGTGGAAACACCATATATTTT.

CDR3 sequence: CASSRDRAEKLFF. CDR3 nucleotides: TGCGCCAGCAGCCGGGACAGGGCTGAAAAACTGTTTTTT. This chain uses TRBV4-3 with TRBJ1-4; the match to TRBD1 covers 9 bases. In germline, CDR1 is LGHNA, CDR2 YSLEER. This CDR3 comprises 13 residues. Germline trimming cut 4 bases from V and 7 bases from J; bases unmatched to any gene: 1.

This clonotype counts as medium-sized (0.01 to 0.1%). The chain couples TRBV29-1 to TRBJ2-1; TRBD2 aligns across 11 bases. V gave up 5 bases and J gave up 4 bases; unmatched junction bases: 7. This CDR3 is built from 15 residues. Germline-derived CDR1 and CDR2 are SQVTM and ANQGSEA. This chain's CDR3 is CSVLWTSGWYNEQFF. Here the CDR3 DNA reads TGCAGCGTTCTCTGGACTAGCGGGTGGTACAATGAGCAGTTCTTC.

Concerning this clonotype: The junction and the germline gene differ at one end; a read error may be behind it. J is TRBJ2-1 and V is TRBV28; no clear D gene. This CDR3 is built from 14 residues. The V gene's germline CDR1 is MDHEN and CDR2 SYDVKM. The CDR3 DNA follows: TGTGCCAGCAGTCCCCTTTCGACCTATAATGAGCAGTTCTTC. This sequence encodes CASSPLSTYNEQFF.

In its sample, this clonotype was seen a few times. The V gene is TRBV18, the J gene TRBJ2-7; 7 positions match TRBD1. The germline V gene has CDR1 KGHSH and CDR2 LQKENI. The ends lost 4 bases at V and 1 base at J; junction bases unmatched: 4. The CDR3 is 14 amino acids. This CDR3 reads CASSHRDRSYEQYF. The CDR3 region has the DNA TGTGCCAGCTCACACCGGGACAGATCCTACGAGCAGTACTTC.